This T cell receptor (beta chain) was captured in a study of cytomegalovirus exposure and HLA in healthy donors. The PCR contained 60 Vbeta and 13 Jbeta primers. TCRdb's copy holds only in-frame clones and misses some; the assay was immunoSEQ multiplex PCR. Here the sample spans around 180,000 clones, about four fifths being singletons. Note on this clone: Its antigen is currently unknown.

Overall study results and limits: V- and J-gene trimming of TCR beta was linked (in a later analysis) to a missense DCLRE1C variant.

Trimming removed 1 base at V and 5 bases at J, with 8 bases between. Germline V CDR1 and CDR2: KGHSH, LQKENI. The CDR3 loop spans 13 amino acids. This receptor was identified in a man between 18 and 35 years old in good health and CMV-seronegative. The chain joins TRBV18 to TRBJ2-5; D remains unclear. The source material was PBMCs. CDR3 nucleotide sequence: TGTGCCAGCTCACCACTGCGCTTCGAGACCCAGTACTTC. Residues: CASSPLRFETQYF.